This TCR beta chain was sequenced in a study of blood T cell repertoires in COVID-19 (TCRdb year 2020). A note on the overall study: Samples covering the acute and convalescent phases of COVID-19 were provided by collaborators in the United States, Italy and Spain. The samples were drawn from the first 160 participants of the ongoing ImmuneRACE study and from more than 1,000 subjects provided by 6 global collaborators. The repertoires were released in a freely available public database meant as a resource for research on the immune response to SARS-CoV-2. Where available, HLA class I and class II types were obtained from metadata supplied by the sample provider rather than from assay-based typing. A de-identified subject ID, COVID-19 status, age in years and sex were almost always included in the sample metadata. The dataset comprised deeply sampled blood TCRbeta repertoires from subjects exposed to, actively infected with, or recovered from COVID-19. The prospective study material was composed of cDNA or gDNA derived from T cells, B-cell-depleted T cells, or PBMCs.

The immunoSEQ Assay, a bias-controlled multiplex PCR, was used to amplify TCRbeta CDR3 regions from genomic DNA. The paper's processing steps were these. The number of nucleated cells in each sample was estimated by amplification of reference gene primers within the assay. Sequence reads were collapsed and filtered to measure the absolute abundance of every unique TCRbeta CDR3 rearrangement. For each sample, productive Simpson clonality was calculated as the square root of Simpson's diversity index over productive rearrangements. TCRdb provides this immuneACCESS table in a form limited to in-frame rearrangements. Some clones are lacking; in checked studies, under half of them reflect an unresolved V gene, and why the rest are absent is not known. V and J calls and clone size are as listed in that table; D and trimming were resolved from the DNA. Present in this sample are about 310,000 clones, about 88% of which were seen just once. The ten most abundant clones make up about 9.9% of the sample.

The germline ends are 13 bases apart after V is trimmed by 1 base and J by 3 bases. Based on the germline V gene (reference sequence), the CDR1 and CDR2 sequences are LGHDT and YNNKEL. The CDR3 runs 15 amino acids, cysteine and phenylalanine included. Just the 45-base CDR3 DNA is kept, in frame starting at base 1. Participants in the prospective study were enrolled through a virtual design, were aged about 18 to 100 years, and lived in approximately 24 United States geographic areas. To assign participants to cohorts, the prospective study relied on clinical history that participants themselves reported in a screening survey and a study questionnaire. For ImmuneRACE Cohort 3, a participant was defined as recovered based on two consecutive negative NP/OP PCR tests, clearance by a healthcare professional, or resolution of symptoms. In the prospective study, mobile phlebotomists collected whole blood, serum and a nasopharyngeal or oropharyngeal swab from each participant. Participants in the prospective study had the option to provide additional blood draws and questionnaires over a roughly two-month period. Prospective study blood samples were shipped either frozen or at room temperature before DNA extraction.

The full study reports these points: The quantity of clinical and demographic metadata differed by source and by participant and was supplied without curation.

Note on this clone: Its binding antigen is unknown. No much larger clone exists at a distance of one base, and base qualities are not known.

The chain employs TRBV3-1 (or the pseudogene TRBV3-2) and TRBJ2-7, with TRBD1 tentatively as D gene (7 bases match). The sequencing sample was made of PBMCs or T cells enriched from blood (not recorded which). The clonotype was recovered from a woman in her thirties or forties who had recovered from COVID-19. The CDR3 is CASSQGRRGLYEQYF. In nucleotide form, the sequence is TGTGCCAGCAGCCAAGGTCGGAGGGGGCTCTACGAGCAGTACTTC.